Listed here are 9 T cell receptor beta chains from one sample, sequenced in a study of blood T cells in healthy people across ages. Combining a sample-barcoded 5' primer with a J-beta primer mix, a second PCR ran for roughly 7 to 12 cycles. Each CDR3 protein gets one entry after TCRdb re-called the 5' RACE reads with MiXCR. The profile covers more than 500,000 distinct CDR3 sequences, with roughly 29% appearing a single time and approximately 17% taken by the ten largest. The sample taken for sequencing was blood. All receptors derive from an older woman in good health.

In this sample, this clonotype turned up a few times. The CDR3 sequence: CASSYLLDGPYEQYF. CDR3 in DNA: TGTGCCAGCAGTTACCTGCTAGACGGTCCCTACGAGCAGTACTTC. This chain uses TRBV6-2 or TRBV6-3 with TRBJ2-7, with no clear D. The CDR3 has 15 residues. Germline V lookup: CDR1 MNHEY, CDR2 SVGEGT. V lost 2 bases to trimming and J lost 2 bases, with 13 bases between them.

This clonotype was recorded a few times. The V and J genes are TRBV29-1 and TRBJ2-5; 10 nucleotides match TRBD1. The end of the DNA aligns better with TRBJ2-7, so the J call may be wrong. There are 14 residues in the CDR3. Germline CDR1 SQVTM, CDR2 ANQGSEA. The CDR3, as DNA: TGCAGCGTTGAAGGTGGGACAGGGGTTTACGAGCAGTACTTC. Its protein is CSVEGGTGVYEQYF.

The gene calls are TRBV7-2 and TRBJ2-3, with a possible D match to TRBD2 (6 bases). Germline V lookup: CDR1 SGHTA, CDR2 FQGNSA. CDR3 size: 16 residues. The ends were cut back, 5 bases at V and 0 bases at J, with 15 bases in the middle. The CDR3 protein is CASSPRDWSSTDTQYF. As DNA, the CDR3 is TGTGCCAGCAGCCCCCGGGACTGGTCGAGCACAGATACGCAGTATTTT.

Turning to this clonotype: This sequence may be a read error, since a much larger clone differs from it by one base. The J gene is TRBJ2-2, the V gene TRBV9; 9 nucleotides align to TRBD2. J gave up 5 bases and V 3 bases, and 5 bases lay outside the gene matches. Per germline, CDR1 SGDLS and CDR2 YYNGEE. CDR3 size: 15 residues. CDR3 bases: TGTGCCAGCAGCGCTCGCGGGAGGGCTACCGGGGAGCTGTTTTTT. Protein sequence: CASSARGRATGELFF.

There are a few counts of this clonotype. The CDR3 DNA reads as TGTGCCAGCAGCCCCCAATATTCCACTGAAGCTTTCTTT. This translates into CASSPQYSTEAFF. The gene calls are TRBV3-1 and TRBJ1-1; D ambiguous. From germline, CDR1 is LGHDT and CDR2 YNNKEL (reference sequence). The V and J ends lost 4 bases and 4 bases respectively, with 10 bases between them. The CDR3 totals 13 residues.

This clonotype was observed many times. The V and J genes are TRBV3-1 and TRBJ2-7; D is undetermined. The V and J ends lost 1 base and 3 bases respectively, with 7 bases between them. The CDR3 runs 13 residues. Germline lookup yields CDR1 LGHDT and CDR2 YNNKEL (reference sequence). CDR3 DNA: TGTGCCAGCAGCCAAGTGTCACACTACGAGCAGTACTTC. Translated: CASSQVSHYEQYF.

The gene calls are TRBV9 and TRBJ1-2, with D uncertain. The CDR3 extends over 12 amino acids. With 3 bases removed from V and 8 bases from J, the gap between germline ends came to 11 bases. Germline CDR1 SGDLS, CDR2 YYNGEE. In DNA form, the CDR3 reads TGTGCCAGCAGCGCCGAAGCGAGAGGCTACACCTTC. This translates into CASSAEARGYTF.

The V gene is TRBV7-9, the J gene TRBJ2-1; D possibly uses TRBD1 or TRBD2 (5 bases each). Germline V gene sequence: CDR1 SEHNR, CDR2 FQNEAQ (reference sequence). CDR3 length equals 13 residues. Trimming removed 3 bases at V and 8 bases at J, with 11 bases between. CDR3 in amino acids: CASSLGEGYEQFF. The DNA for the CDR3 is TGTGCCAGCAGCTTGGGAGAGGGGTATGAGCAGTTCTTC.

This clonotype was seen a handful of times. The DNA of the CDR3 is TGTGCCAGCAGCTTTGATATCTACGAGCAGTACTTC. It encodes CASSFDIYEQYF. The chain recombines TRBV7-9 with TRBJ2-1; D not certain. The J call may not be correct, given that the DNA end is closer to TRBJ2-7. This CDR3 is 12 amino acids long. Germline CDR1 SEHNR, CDR2 FQNEAQ (reference sequence).